This T cell receptor (beta chain) was captured in a study of T cells in tuberculosis (dated by TCRdb to 2016 to 2019). For the study in its entirety: The study combined CD1B tetramers and high-throughput TCR immunosequencing to characterize T cells specific for the mycobacterial lipid antigen glucose monomycolate (GMM). PBMC from patients with active tuberculosis were archived either before the start of standard anti-tuberculosis treatment or within 7 days of starting that treatment. A South African clinical cohort compared IGRA-negative adolescents, IGRA-positive adolescents with latent tuberculosis and adults with active tuberculosis, fewer than 12 per group.

Regarding this clone: Its antigen target is currently unknown. Base quality data are lacking; no much larger clone is found one base away.

TCR libraries were generated with the immunoSEQ multiplex PCR assay, using TCR-beta and/or TCR-alpha/delta assays for each sample. Amplified TCR libraries were sequenced on the Illumina high-throughput platform. As for how the authors treated the data: Clustering and dimensionality reduction relied on pairwise TCRdist distances among GMM-specific receptors from T cells that were either sorted ex vivo or expanded in vitro. Each clinical repertoire received a mean NN-distance score, defined as the average TCRdist to the nearest 10% of tetramer-positive reference sequences. GEM TCR motif frequency was computed as the fraction of unique TCRs matching known GEM sequences by V/J usage and CDR3 length. Active tuberculosis was classified by linear discriminant analysis with leave-one-out cross-validation, implemented in scikit-learn. As stored in TCRdb, this immuneACCESS dataset retains in-frame rearrangements with V and J assigned. A fraction of the clones does not appear; measured against another copy, unresolved V genes explain less than half of the discrepancy, and the remainder lacks a known reason. Clone size and V and J calls were adopted from that table, with D and trimming inferred from the DNA. The table for this sample lists about 49,000 clones; about 95% of them were counted only once. The top ten constitute about 1.5% of the sample.

From a lookup of the germline V gene, CDR1 and CDR2 are LGHNT and FRNRAP. Including cysteine and phenylalanine, the CDR3 has 15 amino acids. Only the CDR3 region is kept as DNA, spanning 45 bases read in frame from base 1. Trimming costs V 5 bases and J 3 bases, and their ends lie 14 bases apart. The time point label, as the study defines it: new active TB diagnosis, blood taken before or within 7 days of starting treatment. The patients with active tuberculosis were newly diagnosed, HIV-seronegative South African adults aged 18 years or older. Confirmation of active tuberculosis came from positive sputum smear microscopy and/or a positive M. tuberculosis culture. Unsorted cryopreserved PBMC were immunosequenced, covering on average approximately 91,000 T cells per clinical donor. What the authors observed across the whole study: Clinical samples were selected based on which cryopreserved specimens were available, and the active tuberculosis cases were adults whereas the controls were adolescents. Smaller mean NN-distances to GMM-specific TCRs were observed in active tuberculosis TCR-alpha repertoires than in IGRA-negative controls, suggesting clonal expansion of GMM-specific TCRs. A classifier using the diverse GMM-specific repertoire reached roughly 89% accuracy (AUROC under 0.95), compared with 60% to 70% accuracy using GEM motif frequencies. Shorter CDR3-alpha lengths in active tuberculosis patients partly drove the smaller NN-distances, and the TCR-beta difference was not statistically significant.

This chain joins TRBV12-5 to TRBJ2-1; TRBD1 could be the D gene, as 6 bases match. The sample was PBMCs, taken at tuberculosis diagnosis. This clonotype was sampled from an adult with tuberculosis. The DNA reads as follows: TGTGCTAGTGGTCCAACGGGCAGGGGCTACAATGAGCAGTTCTTC. Protein translation: CASGPTGRGYNEQFF.